The 10 T cell receptor beta chains reported below all come from one sample, sequenced in a study of monozygotic twins with inflammatory bowel disease. TCRdb reprocessed the 5' RACE reads and keeps a single row for each CDR3 protein, giving no DNA. Listed are some 400,000 distinct CDR3 sequences; approximately 2.4% falls within the top ten. Sequenced material: blood. These receptors were taken from a human donor with ulcerative colitis or Crohn's disease, or a healthy co-twin of an affected twin (not recorded which).

The V gene is TRBV18, the J gene TRBJ2-1. Per the germline V gene, CDR1 is KGHSH and CDR2 is LQKENI. The CDR3 covers 14 residues. The chain's CDR3 is CASSPNLGANEQFF.

The chain couples TRBV6-5 to TRBJ2-5. CDR1 is MNHEY, CDR2 SVGAGI, per germline. This CDR3 is built from 13 residues. The CDR3 region is CASSYSRGKTQYF.

The V gene is TRBV12-3 or TRBV12-4, the J gene TRBJ1-2; no DNA is available, so the TRBD1 call from TCRdb remains unchecked. The CDR3 runs 16 residues. CDR3 in amino acids: CASSFAGTVPNYGYTF.

The chain has TRBV12-3 or TRBV12-4 and TRBJ2-1. The CDR3 consists of 15 residues. CDR3 sequence reads: CASSLWGSLRNEQFF.

The V and J genes are TRBV3-1 and TRBJ1-4. The CDR3 spans 11 residues. Germline V CDR1 and CDR2: LGHDT, YNNKEL (reference sequence). The CDR3 here is CASSVREKLFF.

The V and J genes are TRBV15 and TRBJ1-5; the D gene TCRdb calls, TRBD1, cannot be checked with no DNA. Germline V CDR1 and CDR2: LNHNV, YYDKDF (reference sequence). This CDR3 comprises 14 residues. This CDR3 is CATSRDTGNQPQHF.

The J gene is TRBJ1-2, the V gene TRBV25-1; the D call of TRBD1 rests on TCRdb alone, since no DNA is present to check it. The germline V gene has CDR1 MGHDK and CDR2 SYGVNS. This CDR3 has 15 amino acids. CDR3 residues: CASSELDRTAGGYTF.

V is TRBV21-1 and J is TRBJ1-5; TCRdb proposes TRBD1, but this gene call is untestable without DNA. TRBV21-1 is classified as a pseudogene. This CDR3 region has 18 residues. Here the CDR3 reads CASNNQWGGQESNQPQHF.

The V and J genes are TRBV25-1 and TRBJ2-2; TCRdb names TRBD1, which stays unverified in the absence of DNA. The CDR3 is 14 residues long. Germline-derived CDR1 and CDR2 are MGHDK and SYGVNS. CDR3 sequence reads: CASKPRGNTGELFF.

This sequence joins TRBV7-9 and TRBJ2-3. Per germline, CDR1 SEHNR and CDR2 FQNEAQ (reference sequence). The CDR3 extends over 15 amino acids. The CDR3 sequence is CASSLQLEPTDTQYF.